This TCR beta chain was recovered during a study of T cells after posttransplantation cyclophosphamide. Study results and limitations: Blood and skin or GI T cell repertoires showed limited TRB overlap. Later post-transplant blood repertoires were often dominated by donor CD8+ memory clones.

Using immunoSEQ multiplex PCR, the repertoire was profiled, and TCRdb retains in-frame clones only, with some absent. The sample yields 5,000 to 6,500 clones, about 80% seen once. Busulfan-fludarabine conditioning, marrow transplant, and cyclophosphamide on days +3 and +4 were administered. With regard to this clone: Its antigen is not identified.

The CDR3 spans 17 residues. This sequence originates from a male patient aged 60-70 years who received an allogeneic stem cell transplant from an unrelated donor, was CMV-positive, and had no GVHD. Some T cells may trace back to the graft donor. The input for sequencing was PBMCs, taken after allogeneic stem cell transplant with posttransplant cyclophosphamide. The chain couples TRBV21-1 to TRBJ2-1; the DNA was not compared with TRBD2, the D call given in the table. TRBV21-1 constitutes a pseudogene. The CDR3 nucleotides are TGTGCCAGCAGCAGGAGGCTTCTAGCGGACCTCCACAATGAGCAGTTCTTC. Residues: CASSRRLLADLHNEQFF.